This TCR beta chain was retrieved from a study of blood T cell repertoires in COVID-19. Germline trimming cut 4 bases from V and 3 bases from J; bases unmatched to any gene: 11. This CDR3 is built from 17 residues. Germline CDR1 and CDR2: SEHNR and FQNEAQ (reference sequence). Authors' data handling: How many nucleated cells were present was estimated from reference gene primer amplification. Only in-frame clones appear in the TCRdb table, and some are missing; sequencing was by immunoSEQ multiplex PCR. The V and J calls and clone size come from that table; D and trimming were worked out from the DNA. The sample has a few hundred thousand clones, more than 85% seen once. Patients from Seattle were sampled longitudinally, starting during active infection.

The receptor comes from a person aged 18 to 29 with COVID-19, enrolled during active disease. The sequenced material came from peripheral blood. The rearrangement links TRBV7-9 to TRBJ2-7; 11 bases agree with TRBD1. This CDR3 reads CASSSTLTGTGGYEQYF. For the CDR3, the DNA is TGTGCCAGCAGCTCAACATTAACCGGGACAGGGGGCTACGAGCAGTACTTC.